The entry below describes one T cell receptor beta chain. The antigen it binds to is not known. The sample holds no much larger clone one base away, and base qualities are not on file. The CDR3 measures 15 amino acids from cysteine to phenylalanine. Of the read, only the CDR3 DNA is kept; its 45 bases are in frame from base 1. V drops 5 bases and J drops 7 bases, leaving 20 bases in between. CDR1 and CDR2, per the germline V gene, are SGHVS and FNYEAQ. This specimen comes from a study of blood T cell repertoires in COVID-19 (dated by TCRdb to the early 2020s). The study in broad terms: Samples covering the acute and convalescent phases of COVID-19 were provided by collaborators in the United States, Italy and Spain. The prospective study material was composed of cDNA or gDNA derived from T cells, B-cell-depleted T cells, or PBMCs. Subjects who had been exposed to COVID-19, were actively infected with it, or had recovered from it provided the deeply sampled blood TCRbeta repertoires that made up the dataset. The repertoires were released in a freely available public database meant as a resource for research on the immune response to SARS-CoV-2. The samples were drawn from two sources: the first 160 participants of the ongoing ImmuneRACE study, and 1,254 subjects contributed by 6 global collaborators. The sample metadata nearly always contained a de-identified subject ID, COVID-19 status, age in years and sex. Where HLA class I and class II types were available, the types were taken from metadata supplied by the sample provider, not from assay-based typing. Study-wide findings and limitations: How much clinical and demographic metadata was included differed by source and by participant, and the metadata was provided uncurated.

The collaborating institutions used their own protocols to collect whole blood in K2EDTA tubes. For TCRbeta analysis, collaborators shipped samples in one of three forms: frozen whole blood, isolated PBMCs, or DNA extracted from either of those sample types. TCRbeta CDR3 regions were amplified from genomic DNA by means of the immunoSEQ Assay, a bias-controlled multiplex PCR. The published analysis was carried out like this. Within the assay, amplification of reference gene primers was used to estimate how many nucleated cells each sample contained. Sequence reads were collapsed and filtered to measure the absolute abundance of every unique TCRbeta CDR3 rearrangement. For each sample, productive Simpson clonality was calculated as the square root of Simpson's diversity index over productive rearrangements. Entries here come from immuneACCESS through TCRdb and include only in-frame sequences with V and J called. Some clones fail to appear in such tables; in the studies checked, an unresolved V gene covers under half of the shortfall, and the cause of the remainder is unknown. The V and J calls and clone size were taken over from that table, and D and trimming were inferred from the DNA. For this sample there are about 30,000 clones; approximately 85% appear just once. The ten biggest clones cover over 7.5% of the sample.

In this chain, TRBV7-6 is recombined with TRBJ1-2; perhaps TRBD1 is the D gene, with 6 bases matching. Sequenced input: peripheral blood. The TCR was taken from an elderly man with active COVID-19. The sequence in DNA is TGTGCCAGCAGCCAACAGGGTTGGGACGTCGGTGGCTACACCTTC. It translates as CASSQQGWDVGGYTF.